What follows are 10 T cell receptor beta chains derived from one specimen sequenced in a study of blood T cell repertoires in COVID-19. The method was immunoSEQ multiplex PCR; TCRdb's version includes in-frame clones alone and lacks a portion of them. This table holds approximately 58,000 clones, approximately 80% found once. Sequencing was performed on peripheral blood. These receptor sequences come from a man between 60 and 75 years old with COVID-19, enrolled during active disease.

The V and J genes are TRBV5-1 and TRBJ2-6; D is undetermined. CDR3 length: 14 residues. Trimming removed 4 bases at V and 1 base at J, with 6 bases between. Germline V gene lookup returns CDR1 SGHRS and CDR2 YFSETQ. This chain's CDR3 is CASSNYSGANVLTF. For the CDR3, the DNA is TGCGCCAGCAGCAACTATTCTGGGGCCAACGTCCTGACTTTC.

The J gene is TRBJ1-6, the V gene TRBV2; D gene uncertain. The CDR3 totals 13 residues. Germline CDR1 SNHLY, CDR2 FYNNEI. V was clipped by 7 bases and J by 9 bases, with 13 bases between them. CDR3 nucleotides: TGTGCCAGCACTATCGGGATCATTTCACCCCTCCACTTT. Encoded protein: CASTIGIISPLHF.

V is TRBV29-1 and J is TRBJ1-2; 7 nucleotides align to TRBD1. Trimming at V came to 6 bases and at J to 12 bases, leaving 16 bases not matched to a gene. The germline CDR1 and CDR2 sequences are SQVTM and ANQGSEA. The CDR3 covers 13 residues. The CDR3 DNA reads TGCAGCGTCTCCTACCACCCCGACAGGGAGGACACCTTC. This encodes CSVSYHPDREDTF.

In its sample, this clone was seen once. The J gene is TRBJ2-3, the V gene TRBV5-6; a weak D match, TRBD2 (6 bases). The germline gives CDR1 SGHDT, CDR2 YYEEEE. V shed 1 base and J shed 2 bases, with 14 bases lying between them. The CDR3 sequence is 16 residues long. This CDR3 is CASSLNPGVLTDTQYF. The CDR3 bases are TGTGCCAGCAGCTTGAATCCGGGGGTGCTCACAGATACGCAGTATTTT. The full variable domain, rest sourced from reference TRBV5-6 and TRBJ2-3, is DAGVTQSPTHLIKTRGQQVTLRCSPKSGHDTVSWYQQALGQGPQFIFQYYEEEERQRGNFPDRFSGHQFPNYSSELNVNALLLGDSALYLCASSLNPGVLTDTQYFGPGTRLTVL.

The chain links TRBV7-3 to TRBJ2-3; no definite D call. The V end lost 4 bases, the J end lost 6 bases, and 11 bases lay between the germline ends. The CDR3 spans 13 residues. Germline-derived CDR1 and CDR2 are SGHTA and FQGTGA. The CDR3 reads CASSSQALDTQYF. CDR3 nucleotides: TGTGCCAGCAGCTCTCAGGCTCTCGATACGCAGTATTTT. The complete variable domain, with remaining parts taken from reference TRBV7-3 and TRBJ2-3, reads GAGVSQTPSNKVTEKGKYVELRCDPISGHTALYWYRQSLGQGPEFLIYFQGTGAADDSGLPNDRFFAVRPEGSVSTLKIQRTERGDSAVYLCASSSQALDTQYFGPGTRLTVL.

This clone came up a few times. The CDR3 spells CASSLRGQDHGYTF. The CDR3 DNA reads as TGTGCCAGCAGCTTGAGGGGACAGGACCATGGCTACACCTTC. The gene calls are TRBV5-5 and TRBJ1-2; 8 bases map to TRBD1. Looked up from germline, CDR1 is SGHKS and CDR2 is YYEKEE (reference sequence). The CDR3 loop spans 14 amino acids. V shed 1 base and J 6 bases; nucleotides not matched to a gene: 5.

This chain joins TRBV28 and TRBJ2-1; 7 bases map to TRBD1. J lost 8 bases, V lost 6 bases, and 4 bases had no gene match. Germline V gene data show CDR1 as MDHEN and CDR2 as SYDVKM. The CDR3 contains 12 residues. The CDR3 here is CASRPTGYEQFF. The CDR3 bases are TGTGCCAGCAGACCGACAGGGTATGAGCAGTTCTTC.

This sequence joins TRBV21-1 and TRBJ1-6; the listed D gene, TRBD1, was not tested against the DNA. TRBV21-1 is a listed pseudogene. This CDR3 spans 16 amino acids. CDR3 region: CASSGHRDRVNSPLHF. CDR3 sequence (DNA): TGTGCCAGCAGCGGACACCGGGACAGGGTAAATTCACCCCTCCACTTT.

Points on this clone: No conserved phenylalanine or tryptophan is present at the end of the CDR3, so a read error is the likely explanation. Because the CDR3's place on the DNA is in doubt, the DNA is left out and the CDR3 is given as listed by TCRdb. This sequence joins TRBV18 and TRBJ2-3; the table names TRBD2, a call not compared with the DNA. With termini counted, the CDR3 has 13 amino acids. The germline V gene encodes CDR1 KGHSH and CDR2 LQKENI. The CDR3 region is CASSPSGLAGGPL.

CDR3 DNA sequence: TGTGCCAGTAGTACAGGGGGCTACGAGCAGTACTTC. Translation gives CASSTGGYEQYF. V gene TRBV19 combines with J gene TRBJ2-7; TRBD1 aligns across 7 bases. The CDR3 extends over 12 amino acids. CDR1 and CDR2 (germline): LNHDA, SQIVND (reference sequence). Trimming removed 4 bases from V and 3 bases from J; junction bases left unmatched: 0.